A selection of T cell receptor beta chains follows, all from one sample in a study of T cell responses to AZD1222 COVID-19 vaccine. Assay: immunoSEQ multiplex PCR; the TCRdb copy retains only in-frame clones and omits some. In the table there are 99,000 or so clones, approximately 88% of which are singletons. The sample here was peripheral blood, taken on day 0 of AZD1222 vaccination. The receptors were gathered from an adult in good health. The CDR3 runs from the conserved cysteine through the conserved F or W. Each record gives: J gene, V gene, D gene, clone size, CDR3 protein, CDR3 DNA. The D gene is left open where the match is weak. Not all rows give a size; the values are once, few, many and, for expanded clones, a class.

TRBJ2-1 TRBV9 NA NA CASSGGTFPSHEQFF TGTGCCAGCAGCGGTGGGACTTTCCCCAGCCATGAGCAGTTCTTC
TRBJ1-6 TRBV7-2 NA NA CASSLGTLPLHF TGTGCCAGCAGCTTAGGCACCCTACCCCTCCACTTT
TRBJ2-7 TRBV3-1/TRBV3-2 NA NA CASSQVHSSYEQYF TGTGCCAGCAGCCAAGTGCACAGTTCCTACGAGCAGTACTTC
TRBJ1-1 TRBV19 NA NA CASSIMSGRAEAFF TGTGCCAGTAGTATTATGAGCGGGAGGGCTGAAGCTTTCTTT
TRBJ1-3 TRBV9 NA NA CASSVDASGNTIYF TGTGCCAGCAGCGTAGATGCGTCCGGAAACACCATATATTTT
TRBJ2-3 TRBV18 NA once CASSHGQTGTDTQYF TGTGCCAGCTCACATGGACAGACTGGCACAGATACGCAGTATTTT
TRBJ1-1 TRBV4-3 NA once CASSHRIGAEFTEAFF TGCGCCAGCAGCCACCGAATTGGTGCTGAATTCACTGAAGCTTTCTTT
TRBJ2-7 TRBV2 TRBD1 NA CASSGTGSLGEQYF TGTGCCAGCAGCGGGACAGGAAGCTTAGGGGAGCAGTACTTC
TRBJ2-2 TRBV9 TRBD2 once CASSRTSRFTGELFF TGTGCCAGCAGCCGGACTAGCAGATTCACCGGGGAGCTGTTTTTT
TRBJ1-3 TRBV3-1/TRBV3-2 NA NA CASSQVGLSGNTIYF TGTGCCAGCAGCCAAGTGGGGTTATCTGGAAACACCATATATTTT
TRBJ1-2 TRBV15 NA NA CATSRDLRDNYGYTF TGTGCCACCAGCAGAGATCTCCGGGATAACTATGGCTACACCTTC
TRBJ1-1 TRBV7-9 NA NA CASSLAGRLNTEAFF TGTGCCAGCAGCTTAGCTGGCAGATTGAACACTGAAGCTTTCTTT
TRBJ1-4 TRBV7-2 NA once CASSLWERPNEKLFF TGTGCCAGCAGCTTATGGGAACGGCCCAATGAAAAACTGTTTTTT
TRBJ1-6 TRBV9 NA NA CASSVSQGINSPLHF TGTGCCAGCAGCGTTTCCCAGGGGATAAATTCACCCCTCCACTTT
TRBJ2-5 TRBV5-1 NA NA CASSLLGQRETQYF TGCGCCAGCAGCTTGTTGGGTCAAAGGGAGACCCAGTACTTC
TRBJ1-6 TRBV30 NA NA CAWSVLRSSYNSPLHF TGTGCCTGGAGTGTACTCCGGAGCTCCTATAATTCACCCCTCCACTTT
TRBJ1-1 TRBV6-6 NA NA CASSYQTVNTEAFF TGTGCCAGCAGTTACCAGACAGTGAACACTGAAGCTTTCTTT
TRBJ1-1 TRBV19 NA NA CASELRGGNTEAFF TGTGCCAGCGAGCTTCGCGGCGGGAACACTGAAGCTTTCTTT
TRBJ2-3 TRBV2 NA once CACTEIADTQYF TGTGCCTGCACCGAAATCGCAGATACGCAGTATTTT
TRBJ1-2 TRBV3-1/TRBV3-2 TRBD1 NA CASSPTGGRGYTF TGTGCCAGCAGCCCCACAGGGGGTCGCGGCTACACCTTC
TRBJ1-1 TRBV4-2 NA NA CASSHPYTGDTEAFF TGTGCCAGCAGCCATCCTTACACAGGCGACACTGAAGCTTTCTTT
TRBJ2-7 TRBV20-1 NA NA CSARVGRSF TGCAGTGCTAGAGTTGGCAGGTCCTTC